These 8 T cell receptor beta chains came from one sample sequenced in a study of PD-L1 blockade in urothelial cancer. Libraries were prepared by immunoSEQ multiplex PCR; TCRdb keeps only in-frame clonotypes and omits some of them. Altogether 50,000 to 55,000 clones are present, about 80% being singletons, with the ten largest covering approximately 3.3%. The source material was PBMCs, sampled around atezolizumab (anti-PD-L1) treatment. The source of these receptors is an older man with urothelial cancer.

The V and J genes are TRBV6-1 and TRBJ2-7; 7 bases fit TRBD2. This CDR3 contains 14 residues. Germline assignment: CDR1 MNHNS and CDR2 SASEGT. The V gene end was trimmed by 6 bases and the J gene end by 2 bases; junction bases not matched to a gene: 7. The DNA of the CDR3 is TGTGCCAGCAGGAGGGGCGGGGGAACCTACGAGCAGTACTTC. This encodes CASRRGGGTYEQYF.

This clone is categorized as medium-sized. The V and J genes are TRBV4-1 and TRBJ1-1, with D unclear. The V end was cut by 4 bases, the J end by 1 base, with 16 bases between. The CDR3 consists of 16 residues. Germline CDR1 reads MGHRA; CDR2 reads YSYEKL. CDR3 in amino acids: CASSPIGREPNTEAFF. The DNA for the CDR3 is TGCGCCAGCAGCCCAATCGGACGGGAACCGAACACTGAAGCTTTCTTT.

The rearrangement links TRBV19 to TRBJ2-2; 11 bases line up with TRBD2. CDR1 and CDR2 (germline): LNHDA, SQIVND (reference sequence). Trimming removed 5 bases from V and 7 bases from J; junction bases left unmatched: 3. The CDR3 contains 14 residues. The CDR3 here is CASSVAGGYGELFF. The CDR3 bases are TGTGCCAGTAGTGTAGCGGGAGGGTACGGGGAGCTGTTTTTT.

V gene TRBV6-5 combines with J gene TRBJ2-3, with D possibly TRBD2 on 5 matching bases. Looked up from germline, CDR1 is MNHEY and CDR2 is SVGAGI. This CDR3 has 13 amino acids. With 6 bases removed from V and 1 base from J, the gap between germline ends came to 8 bases. Here the CDR3 reads CASSSSGTDTQYF. CDR3 DNA sequence: TGTGCCAGCAGCAGTAGCGGCACAGATACGCAGTATTTT.

This chain joins TRBV29-1 and TRBJ1-2; D is unresolved. The CDR3 consists of 13 residues. V was pared by 4 bases and J by 0 bases, with 9 bases between. Germline CDR1 reads SQVTM; CDR2 reads ANQGSEA. This chain's CDR3 is CSVAISTNYGYTF. The DNA for the CDR3 is TGCAGCGTTGCGATCAGTACTAACTATGGCTACACCTTC.

The chain links TRBV9 to TRBJ1-2; D is unresolved. Germline CDR1 reads SGDLS; CDR2 reads YYNGEE. This CDR3 comprises 14 residues. The germline V and J ends were trimmed by 3 bases and 4 bases, with 13 bases remaining between them. The CDR3 reads CASSANTRLYGYTF. CDR3 DNA: TGTGCCAGCAGCGCCAATACGAGGCTCTATGGCTACACCTTC.

V usage is TRBV10-3 and J usage is TRBJ2-7; D perhaps matches TRBD1 (6 bases). V lost 10 bases, J lost 3 bases, and 16 bases lay in between. The V gene's germline CDR1 is ENHRY and CDR2 SYGVKD. This CDR3 spans 13 amino acids. The CDR3 loop is CATTRDRFYEQYF. The DNA for the CDR3 is TGTGCCACCACCAGAGACAGGTTCTACGAGCAGTACTTC.

The V and J genes are TRBV6-1 and TRBJ1-4, with unresolved D. Germline loops: CDR1 MNHNS, CDR2 SASEGT. Trimming stripped 0 bases from V and 0 bases from J, with 8 bases between. The CDR3 spans 16 residues. CDR3: CASSEADGATNEKLFF. Written as DNA, the CDR3 is TGTGCCAGCAGTGAAGCCGACGGGGCAACTAATGAAAAACTGTTTTTT.